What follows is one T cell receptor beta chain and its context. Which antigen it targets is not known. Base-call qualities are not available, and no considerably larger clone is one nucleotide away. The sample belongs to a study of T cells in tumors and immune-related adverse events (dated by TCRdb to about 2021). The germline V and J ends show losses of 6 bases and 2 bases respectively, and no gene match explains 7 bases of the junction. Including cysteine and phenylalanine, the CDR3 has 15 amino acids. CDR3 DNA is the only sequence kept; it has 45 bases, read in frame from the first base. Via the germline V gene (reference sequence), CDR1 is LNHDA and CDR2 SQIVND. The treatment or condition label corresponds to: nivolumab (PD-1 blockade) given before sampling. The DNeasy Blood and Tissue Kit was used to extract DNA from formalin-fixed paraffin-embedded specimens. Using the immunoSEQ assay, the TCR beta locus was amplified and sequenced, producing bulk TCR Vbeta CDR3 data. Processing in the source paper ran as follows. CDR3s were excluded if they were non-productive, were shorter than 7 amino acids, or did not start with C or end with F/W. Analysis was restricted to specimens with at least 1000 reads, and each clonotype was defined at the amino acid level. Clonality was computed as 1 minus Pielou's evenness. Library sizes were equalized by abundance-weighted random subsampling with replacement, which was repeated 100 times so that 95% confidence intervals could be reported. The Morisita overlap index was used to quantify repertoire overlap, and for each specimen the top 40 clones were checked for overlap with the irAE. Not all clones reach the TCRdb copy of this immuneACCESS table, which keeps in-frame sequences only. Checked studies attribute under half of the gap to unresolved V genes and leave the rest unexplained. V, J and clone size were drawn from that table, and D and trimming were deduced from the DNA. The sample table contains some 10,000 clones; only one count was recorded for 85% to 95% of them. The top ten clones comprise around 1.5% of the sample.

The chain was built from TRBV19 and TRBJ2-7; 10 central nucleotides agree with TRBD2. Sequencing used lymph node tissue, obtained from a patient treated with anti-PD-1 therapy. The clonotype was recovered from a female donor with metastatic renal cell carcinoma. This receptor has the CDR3 CASSVTSGYAYEQYF. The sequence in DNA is TGTGCCAGTAGCGTGACTAGCGGGTATGCCTACGAGCAGTACTTC.